These 29 T cell receptor beta chains were sequenced from one sample in a study of blood T cell repertoires in COVID-19. TCRdb's copy holds only in-frame clones and misses some; the assay was immunoSEQ multiplex PCR. The table lists roughly 130,000 clones, 84% of them singletons. Sample: peripheral blood. The receptors derive from a woman in her thirties who had recovered from COVID-19.

V usage is TRBV29-1 and J usage is TRBJ2-1; a possible D gene is TRBD2 (5 bases). Germline lookup yields CDR1 SQVTM and CDR2 ANQGSEA. This CDR3 comprises 16 residues. Trimming left V 5 bases short and J 6 bases short, with 23 bases between. CDR3: CSVFKVGSLGSNEQFF. The CDR3 DNA reads TGCAGCGTTTTCAAGGTTGGGAGTCTGGGGAGCAATGAGCAGTTCTTC.

This chain uses TRBV6-5 with TRBJ2-2, with 10 positions matching TRBD1. The germline V gene has CDR1 MNHEY and CDR2 SVGAGI. This CDR3 has 15 residues. V shed 10 bases, J shed 7 bases, and the junction held 12 bases outside the gene matches. CDR3: CATASRQGALGELFF. DNA for the CDR3: TGTGCCACGGCATCTCGACAGGGGGCTCTCGGGGAGCTGTTTTTT.

The V and J genes are TRBV6-5 and TRBJ1-2; D ambiguous. Trimming pared 2 bases from V and 0 bases from J, leaving 13 bases between. The CDR3 sequence is 16 residues long. The germline CDR1 and CDR2 sequences are MNHEY and SVGAGI. The CDR3 region is CASSYGPGPPNYGYTF. Written as DNA, the CDR3 is TGTGCCAGCAGTTACGGGCCTGGCCCTCCTAACTATGGCTACACCTTC.

The chain has TRBV5-1 and TRBJ2-7; TRBD2 matches at 14 bases. Germline lookup yields CDR1 SGHRS and CDR2 YFSETQ. J was trimmed by 9 bases and V by 3 bases; bases with no gene match: 17. The CDR3 length is 18 residues. The CDR3 is CASSSLPGTSGSGGGQYF. CDR3 nucleotide sequence: TGCGCCAGCAGCTCGCTCCCCGGGACTAGCGGGAGTGGGGGTGGGCAGTACTTC.

The chain carries TRBV27 and TRBJ2-7; maybe TRBD1 (6 bases). Germline CDR1 MNHEY, CDR2 SMNVEV (reference sequence). The CDR3 extends over 12 amino acids. V was trimmed by 5 bases and J by 6 bases, leaving 11 bases between them. CDR3 DNA: TGTGCCAGCAGTACCACAGGGAGCGAGCAGTACTTC. Translating it yields CASSTTGSEQYF.

The J gene is TRBJ1-5, the V gene TRBV5-8; weak D call: TRBD1 (6 bases). Germline V CDR1 and CDR2: SGHTS, YDEGEE. The CDR3 totals 14 residues. V gave up 3 bases and J gave up 7 bases, with 14 bases separating them. The CDR3 is CASSWSGAKQPQHF. Here the CDR3 DNA reads TGTGCCAGCAGCTGGTCAGGGGCAAAGCAGCCCCAGCATTTT.

This chain joins TRBV9 and TRBJ2-2; D possibly corresponds to TRBD1 (5 bases). Germline V gene lookup returns CDR1 SGDLS and CDR2 YYNGEE. The ends were cut back, 5 bases at V and 2 bases at J, with 10 bases in the middle. The length of the CDR3 is 14 residues. The CDR3 DNA is TGTGCCAGCAGAGCACAGGCCAACACCGGGGAGCTGTTTTTT. It specifies CASRAQANTGELFF.

The gene calls are TRBV29-1 and TRBJ2-2; TRBD1 agrees at 10 bases. Germline CDR1 is SQVTM and CDR2 is ANQGSEA. J gave up 5 bases and V 4 bases, and 7 bases lay outside the gene matches. The CDR3 runs 15 residues. CDR3 region: CSVARDRGGTGELFF. The CDR3 region has the DNA TGCAGCGTTGCCCGGGACAGGGGAGGGACCGGGGAGCTGTTTTTT.

This clone has a handful of counts. The V and J genes are TRBV19 and TRBJ2-6; D possibly corresponds to TRBD1 (6 bases). This CDR3 is 15 amino acids long. Germline CDR1 LNHDA, CDR2 SQIVND (reference sequence). The V end lost 3 bases, the J end lost 4 bases, and 10 bases lay between the germline ends. For the CDR3, the DNA is TGTGCCAGTAGTATGACAGGTTCCGGGGCCAACGTCCTGACTTTC. Amino acid sequence: CASSMTGSGANVLTF.

The CDR3 loop reads CASSRNRAQETQYF. DNA of the CDR3: TGTGCCAGCAGCCGGAACAGGGCGCAAGAGACCCAGTACTTC. V and J are TRBV14 and TRBJ2-5; D is perhaps TRBD1 (6 bases). V dropped 4 bases and J dropped 2 bases, with 11 bases sitting between them. This CDR3 is built from 14 residues. Germline CDR1 is SGHDN and CDR2 is FVKESK.

The rearrangement links TRBV27 to TRBJ2-3, with 13 bases lining up with TRBD2. V dropped 5 bases and J dropped 0; count of bases not matched to a gene: 5. The CDR3 loop spans 17 amino acids. Per germline, CDR1 MNHEY and CDR2 SMNVEV (reference sequence). The CDR3 region has the DNA TGTGCCAGCAGTAAACCGGGACTAGCGGGGAGCACAGATACGCAGTATTTT. It specifies CASSKPGLAGSTDTQYF.

The chain is built from TRBV7-9 and TRBJ1-2; D not resolved. Germline loops: CDR1 SEHNR, CDR2 FQNEAQ (reference sequence). V was shortened by 4 bases and J by 0 bases, with 6 bases between the two germline ends. This CDR3 is built from 13 residues. CDR3 amino acids: CASSSSANYGYTF. The CDR3 DNA is TGTGCCAGCAGCTCGAGTGCTAACTATGGCTACACCTTC.

This clone was seen a single time. This rearrangement joins TRBV10-2 to TRBJ2-1; D unresolved. The CDR3 is 11 amino acids. CDR1 is WSHSY, CDR2 SAAADI, per germline. V shed 8 bases and J shed 5 bases, with 7 bases lying between them. For the CDR3, the DNA is TGCGCCAGCGGCCCAGACAATGAGCAGTTCTTC. It is translated as CASGPDNEQFF.

This chain connects TRBV29-1 to TRBJ2-3, with 8 bases fitting TRBD2. Trimming took 8 bases from V and 6 from J; bases not matched to a gene: 10. Germline CDR1 SQVTM, CDR2 ANQGSEA. The CDR3 sequence is 13 residues long. Here the CDR3 reads CSLSGGPQDTQYF. Here the CDR3 DNA reads TGCAGCCTATCGGGGGGGCCCCAGGATACGCAGTATTTT.

CDR3 nucleotide sequence: TGTGCCAGCAGCTTGCAACCCCGGAGCTCCTACAATGAGCAGTTCTTC. It specifies CASSLQPRSSYNEQFF. This chain links TRBV5-5 with TRBJ2-1, with no clear D. CDR1 and CDR2 (germline): SGHKS, YYEKEE (reference sequence). V was clipped by 1 base and J by 0 bases, with 11 bases between them. The length of the CDR3 is 16 residues.

This sequence joins TRBV2 and TRBJ1-2; tentatively, D is TRBD1 (6 bases). Germline CDR1 reads SNHLY; CDR2 reads FYNNEI. The CDR3 length is 16 residues. Trimming left V 0 bases short and J 4 bases short, with 15 bases between. CDR3 DNA sequence: TGTGCCAGCAGTGAAGCGCTTGGGGGCGCGGGCTATGGCTACACCTTC. Protein product: CASSEALGGAGYGYTF.

The chain joins TRBV5-4 to TRBJ1-5; maybe TRBD1 (6 bases). V was trimmed by 2 bases and J by 2 bases, leaving 14 bases between them. CDR3 size: 16 residues. The germline gives CDR1 SGHNT, CDR2 YYREEE (reference sequence). CDR3 sequence: CASSFYGGAGNQPQHF. CDR3 nucleotide sequence: TGTGCCAGCAGCTTCTATGGGGGCGCCGGCAATCAGCCCCAGCATTTT.

The chain is built from TRBV2 and TRBJ1-1, with a weak D call TRBD1 (6 bases). Germline CDR1 reads SNHLY; CDR2 reads FYNNEI. The CDR3 loop spans 14 amino acids. Trimming removed 5 bases at V and 3 bases at J, with 13 bases between. Written as DNA, the CDR3 is TGTGCCAGCAGTTTACAGGGAGGGGACACTGAAGCTTTCTTT. Its protein is CASSLQGGDTEAFF.

The chain employs TRBV25-1 and TRBJ2-4; 9 bases line up with TRBD1. V was clipped by 2 bases and J by 2 bases; unmatched bases: 7. The germline V gene has CDR1 MGHDK and CDR2 SYGVNS. The CDR3 is 17 residues long. CDR3 in DNA: TGTGCCAGCAGTGAAACGGGACAGGGTACACCCAAAAACATTCAGTACTTC. Encoded protein: CASSETGQGTPKNIQYF.

The V gene is TRBV6-5, the J gene TRBJ1-1; possibly TRBD1 for D (6 bases). The V and J ends lost 6 bases and 4 bases respectively, with 12 bases between them. CDR1 and CDR2 from the germline V gene are MNHEY and SVGAGI. The CDR3 consists of 13 residues. The CDR3 region has the DNA TGTGCCAGCAGCCAGGGGCGAAGCACTGAAGCTTTCTTT. It is translated as CASSQGRSTEAFF.

This CDR3 reads CASSLGLASYNEQFF. The DNA for the CDR3 is TGTGCCAGCAGTTTGGGACTAGCCTCCTACAATGAGCAGTTCTTC. The rearrangement links TRBV28 to TRBJ2-1, with 9 positions matching TRBD2. The CDR3 is made up of 15 amino acids. V dropped 3 bases and J dropped 0; count of bases not matched to a gene: 0. Germline loops: CDR1 MDHEN, CDR2 SYDVKM.

V is TRBV7-9 and J is TRBJ2-5; 9 positions agree with TRBD1. CDR3 length: 14 amino acids. The germline CDR1 and CDR2 sequences are SEHNR and FQNEAQ (reference sequence). V gave up 6 bases and J gave up 2 bases; unmatched junction bases: 4. The CDR3 reads CASRGQGRQETQYF. The CDR3 DNA sequence: TGTGCCAGCAGAGGACAGGGGAGACAAGAGACCCAGTACTTC.

This clone was seen once. The chain uses TRBV19 and TRBJ2-4; maybe TRBD2 (5 bases). Germline V CDR1 and CDR2: LNHDA, SQIVND (reference sequence). The CDR3 sequence is 14 residues long. Trimming took 7 bases from V and 0 from J, leaving 10 bases between them. Here the CDR3 DNA reads TGTGCCAGTAACGGAGGAAGAGCCAAAAACATTCAGTACTTC. This codes for CASNGGRAKNIQYF.

V gene TRBV28 combines with J gene TRBJ2-7; the D gene is possibly TRBD1 (6 bases). V was trimmed by 5 bases and J by 4 bases, leaving 15 bases between them. CDR1 and CDR2 (germline): MDHEN, SYDVKM. The CDR3 contains 14 residues. The CDR3 here is CASSIHRVGYEQYF. CDR3 DNA: TGTGCCAGCAGTATCCACAGGGTAGGATACGAGCAGTACTTC. The entire variable domain, with the rest obtained from reference TRBV28 and TRBJ2-7, is as follows: DVKVTQSSRYLVKRTGEKVFLECVQDMDHENMFWYRQDPGLGLRLIYFSYDVKMKEKGDIPEGYSVSREKKERFSLILESASTNQTSMYLCASSIHRVGYEQYFGPGTRLTVT.

The V and J genes are TRBV29-1 and TRBJ2-7, with D possibly matching TRBD2 (6 bases). V was pared by 8 bases and J by 0 bases, with 20 bases between. The CDR3 sequence is 15 residues long. Germline lookup yields CDR1 SQVTM and CDR2 ANQGSEA. The CDR3 region has the DNA TGCAGCTCTGGGGGGTTCTGGCGGGGCTCCTACGAGCAGTACTTC. It translates to CSSGGFWRGSYEQYF.

The genes are TRBV6-6 and TRBJ2-5; 9 bases line up with TRBD2. The CDR3 has 15 amino acids. V shed 0 bases and J 7 bases; nucleotides not matched to a gene: 6. The germline V gene encodes CDR1 MNHNY and CDR2 SVGAGI (reference sequence). The CDR3 region has the DNA TGTGCCAGCAGTTACTCCTTAGCGGGAGAGGGGACCCAGTACTTC. Amino acid sequence: CASSYSLAGEGTQYF.

V is TRBV19 and J is TRBJ1-6, with 7 nucleotides matching TRBD1. J gave up 6 bases and V 2 bases, and 19 bases lay outside the gene matches. The CDR3 spans 20 residues. The germline gives CDR1 LNHDA, CDR2 SQIVND (reference sequence). This chain's CDR3 is CASSIPWWRTTKGANSPLHF. The CDR3 bases are TGTGCCAGTAGTATACCTTGGTGGCGGACAACGAAGGGGGCTAATTCACCCCTCCACTTT.

The rearrangement joins TRBV7-8 to TRBJ2-1; D perhaps matches TRBD2 (6 bases). The CDR3 has 13 amino acids. Looked up from germline, CDR1 is SGHVS and CDR2 is FQNEAQ. The V end lost 6 bases, the J end lost 7 bases, and 13 bases lay between the germline ends. The CDR3 reads CASSRYRGNEQFF. CDR3 sequence (DNA): TGTGCCAGCAGTAGATATCGGGGGAATGAGCAGTTCTTC. Full variable domain (remainder filled in from reference TRBV7-8 and TRBJ2-1): GAGVSQSPRYKVAKRGQDVALRCDPISGHVSLFWYQQALGQGPEFLTYFQNEAQLDKSGLPSDRFFAERPEGSVSTLKIQRTQQEDSAVYLCASSRYRGNEQFFGPGTRLTVL.

The rearrangement links TRBV11-3 to TRBJ2-1; 7 nucleotides match TRBD2. There are 14 residues in the CDR3. Germline V CDR1 and CDR2: SGHNT, YENEEA. J was trimmed by 3 bases and V by 6 bases; bases with no gene match: 5. The CDR3 sequence: CASSPGTNYNEQFF. CDR3 coding DNA: TGTGCCAGCAGTCCCGGGACTAACTACAATGAGCAGTTCTTC.